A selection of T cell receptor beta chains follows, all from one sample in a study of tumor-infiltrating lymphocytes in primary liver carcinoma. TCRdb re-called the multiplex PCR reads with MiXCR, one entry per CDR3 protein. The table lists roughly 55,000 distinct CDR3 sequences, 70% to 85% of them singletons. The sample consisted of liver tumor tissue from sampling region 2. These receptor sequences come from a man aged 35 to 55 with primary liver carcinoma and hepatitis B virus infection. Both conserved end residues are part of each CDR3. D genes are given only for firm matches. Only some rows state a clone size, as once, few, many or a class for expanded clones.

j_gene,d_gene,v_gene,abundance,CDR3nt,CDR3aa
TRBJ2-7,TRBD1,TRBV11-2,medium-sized,TGTGCCAGCAGCTCTCGGACAGGGGGCTACGAGCAGTACTTC,CASSSRTGGYEQYF
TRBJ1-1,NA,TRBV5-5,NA,TGTGCCAGGAGCTTGTACTACAGGGAGGCTGAAGCTTTCTTT,CARSLYYREAEAFF
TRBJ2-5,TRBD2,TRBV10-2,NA,TGCGCCAGCAAAATTAGCGGGAGCGAGACTCAGTACTTC,CASKISGSETQYF
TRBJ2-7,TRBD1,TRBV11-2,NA,TGTGCCAGCAGCTCCCGGACAGGGAGCTCCTACGAGCAGTACTTC,CASSSRTGSSYEQYF
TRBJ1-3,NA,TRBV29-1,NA,TGCAGCGGTCAAATTGGGACTGGTGGGTACACCATATATTTT,CSGQIGTGGYTIYF
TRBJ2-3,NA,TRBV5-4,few,TGTGCCAGCACCCGGGACACCAGCACAGATACGCAGTATTTT,CASTRDTSTDTQYF
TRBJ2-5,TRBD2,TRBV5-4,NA,TGTGCCAACAGCCCGACTAGCGTAGAGACCCAGTACTTC,CANSPTSVETQYF
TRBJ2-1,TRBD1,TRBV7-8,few,TGTGCCAGCAGCTTCGGACAGGTGGCCCTGAGACACAATGAGCAGTTCTTC,CASSFGQVALRHNEQFF
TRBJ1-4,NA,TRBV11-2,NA,TGTGTGAGCGGCAAGACTCCAGGAGGAACAAATGAAAAACCGTTTTTT,CVSGKTPGGTNEKPFF
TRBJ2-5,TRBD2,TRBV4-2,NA,TGTGCCAACATCCAAGATCTGATGGGAGGGCCGGCTTTAGAGACCCAGTGCTTC,CANIQDLMGGPALETQCF
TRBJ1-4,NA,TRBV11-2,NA,TGTGCCAGCAGCAAGGCTCCAGGAGTAACAAATGAAGGACTGTTTTTT,CASSKAPGVTNEGLFF
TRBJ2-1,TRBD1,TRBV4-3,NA,TGCGCCAGCAGCCATGATGTAGGGGGCCAGTACAATGAGCAGTTCTTC,CASSHDVGGQYNEQFF
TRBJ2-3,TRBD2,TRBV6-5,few,TGTGCCAGCAGTTCACTCTCCCTAAGCGGGGGGACAGATACGCAGTATTTT,CASSSLSLSGGTDTQYF
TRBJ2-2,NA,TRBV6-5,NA,TGTGCCAACAGTTACCTTTGGGGGCTCGTCACCGGGGAGCTGTTTTTC,CANSYLWGLVTGELFF
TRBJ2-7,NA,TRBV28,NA,TGTGCCAGCAGCCCTTGGGCAGGGGTTGAGCAGTACTTC,CASSPWAGVEQYF
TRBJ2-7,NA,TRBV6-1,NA,TGTGCCAGCAATGAAAACGTCGGGGGTACCTACGAGCAGTACTTC,CASNENVGGTYEQYF
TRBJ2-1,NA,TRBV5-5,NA,TGTGCCAGCAGCCCTGGACAGTGTTCCTACAATGACCAGTTTTTC,CASSPGQCSYNDQFF
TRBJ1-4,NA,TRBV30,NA,TGTGCCTGGAGTAGAACAGAAAATGAAAGACTGTTTTTT,CAWSRTENERLFF
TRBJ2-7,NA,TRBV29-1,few,TGCAGCGTTCTCGACCGAAGCTCCTACGAGCAGTACTTC,CSVLDRSSYEQYF
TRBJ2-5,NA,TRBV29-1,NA,TGCAGCGGTTTGGACACTGGAGAGACCCAGTACTTC,CSGLDTGETQYF
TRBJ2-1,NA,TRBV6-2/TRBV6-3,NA,TGTGCCAGCAGCACTGGATTTGAGCAGTTATTC,CASSTGFEQLF
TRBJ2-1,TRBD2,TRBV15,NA,TGTGCCACCAGCAGAGATCGGGGCGGGAGCCCCTACAATGAGCAGTTCTTC,CATSRDRGGSPYNEQFF
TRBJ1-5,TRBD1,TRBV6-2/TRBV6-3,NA,TGTGCCAGCAGTCGGGTACAGGGGGTTAGCAATCAGCCCCAGCATTTT,CASSRVQGVSNQPQHF
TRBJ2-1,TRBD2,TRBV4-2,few,TGTGCCAGCAGCCTGGCTAGCGGACTGTCCTACAATGAGCAGTTCTTC,CASSLASGLSYNEQFF
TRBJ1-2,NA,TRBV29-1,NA,TGCAGCGTTGATGAACTTCAATACGGGGTGAGTTGCTACACCTTC,CSVDELQYGVSCYTF
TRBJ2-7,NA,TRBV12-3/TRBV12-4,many,TGTGCCAGCAGTCCGCTCCCATCCCTGGACAATTCCTACGAGCAGTACTTC,CASSPLPSLDNSYEQYF
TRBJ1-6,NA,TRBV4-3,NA,TGCGCCAGCAGTCTTGACCGAGGGGATTCACCCCTCCAGTTT,CASSLDRGDSPLQF
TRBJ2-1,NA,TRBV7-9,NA,TGTGACAGCAGCTCATGGACCGAATACAATGAGCAGTTCTTC,CDSSSWTEYNEQFF
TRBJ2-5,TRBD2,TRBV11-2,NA,TGTGCCAGCTGCCAGAGTCCTGGCGGCGGGAGAGAGACCCAGTACTTC,CASCQSPGGGRETQYF
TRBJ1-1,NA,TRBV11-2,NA,TGTGCCAGCAGCCCATCATGGGGGTTAGTGAACACTGAAGCTTTCTTT,CASSPSWGLVNTEAFF
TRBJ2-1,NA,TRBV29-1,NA,TGCAGTGTTGAGGGCAGCCCTGGAAGTGAGCAGTTCTTC,CSVEGSPGSEQFF
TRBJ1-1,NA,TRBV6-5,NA,TGTGCCAGCAATTACTCGGTCGGGGTAATGAACACTGAAGCCTTCTTT,CASNYSVGVMNTEAFF
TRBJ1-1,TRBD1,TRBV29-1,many,TGCAGCATAGGACAGGGGTTGGGGAACACTGAAGCTTTCTTT,CSIGQGLGNTEAFF
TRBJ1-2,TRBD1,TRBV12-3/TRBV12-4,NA,TGTGCCAGCAGCCTCGGACAGGAGGCAAGCTATGGCTACAGCTTC,CASSLGQEASYGYSF
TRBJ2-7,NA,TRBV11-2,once,TGTGCCAACAGCCTCATGACAGATCCGGAGTACGAGCAGTACTTC,CANSLMTDPEYEQYF
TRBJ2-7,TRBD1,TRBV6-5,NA,TGTGCCAGCAGCCGAACAGGGGGCGCTTCCTACGATCAGTACTTC,CASSRTGGASYDQYF
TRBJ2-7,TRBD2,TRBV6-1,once,TGTGCCAGCAGTCCCTCGGGACTAGCAGGACGCGACGAGCAGTACTTC,CASSPSGLAGRDEQYF
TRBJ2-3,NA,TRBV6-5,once,TGTGCCAGCAGCCCGGACAACCCTAGCACAGATACGCAGTATTTT,CASSPDNPSTDTQYF
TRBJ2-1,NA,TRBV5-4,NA,TGTGCCAGCAGCTTTAAGGGGGATAGCAATGAGCAGTTCTTC,CASSFKGDSNEQFF
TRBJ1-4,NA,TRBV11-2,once,TGTGCTAGCAGCAAGACTCTAGGAGGAACAAGTGAAAAACTGTCTTTT,CASSKTLGGTSEKLSF
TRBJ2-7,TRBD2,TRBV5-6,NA,TGTGCCAGCAACACAGGGACTAGCTGGGAGCAGTACTTC,CASNTGTSWEQYF
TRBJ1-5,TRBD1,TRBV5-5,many,TGTGCCAGCAGCTCGGGACAGACGATTAGCAATCAGCCCCAGCATTTT,CASSSGQTISNQPQHF
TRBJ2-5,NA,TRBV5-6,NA,TGTGCCAGCAGCTTATGGGGGCTAGAGGCCCAGTACTTC,CASSLWGLEAQYF
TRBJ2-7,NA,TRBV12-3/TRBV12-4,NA,TGTGCCAGCAGTATGGGGATAGAGGGGTCCTACAAGCAGTACTTC,CASSMGIEGSYKQYF
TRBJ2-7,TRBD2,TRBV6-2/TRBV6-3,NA,TGTGCCAGCAGTTACTCCCCTAGCGGAGATTACGAGCAGTACTTC,CASSYSPSGDYEQYF
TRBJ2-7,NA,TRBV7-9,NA,TGTGCCAGCAGCTGGGCGAGCGCGCTTAACTACAGGCAGTACTTC,CASSWASALNYRQYF
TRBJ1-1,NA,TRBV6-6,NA,TGTGCTAACAGGTTTTATCGGCAAAGGACTGAAGCTTTCTTT,CANRFYRQRTEAFF
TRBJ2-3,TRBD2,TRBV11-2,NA,TGTGCCAGCAGGCTGCCGACTAGCGGGAAGCCCGCAGATACCCAGTATTTT,CASRLPTSGKPADTQYF
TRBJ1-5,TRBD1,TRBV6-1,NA,TGTGCCAGCAGTGAAGAAGCGCAGGGGGAGCATGAGCCCCAGCATTTT,CASSEEAQGEHEPQHF
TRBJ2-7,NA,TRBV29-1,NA,TGTAGCGTTGGTATCTATTCCTACGAGCAGTACTTC,CSVGIYSYEQYF
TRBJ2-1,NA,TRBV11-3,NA,TGTGCCAGGAGCTTAGGTGAAGGATTTACTTACAATGAGCAGTTCTTC,CARSLGEGFTYNEQFF
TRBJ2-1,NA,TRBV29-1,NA,TGCAACGTTGATCGGGGTAGTGTCTATAATGAGCAGTTCTTC,CNVDRGSVYNEQFF
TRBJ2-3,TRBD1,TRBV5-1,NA,TGCGCCAGCAGACTTTCAGGGGGCGGCCGTGCGCTGCCTAGCACAGCTACGCAGTATTTT,CASRLSGGGRALPSTATQYF
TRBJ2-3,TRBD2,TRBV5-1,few,TGCGCCAGCAGCTTGGACGGCGGGGGGAACACAGATACGCAGTATTTT,CASSLDGGGNTDTQYF